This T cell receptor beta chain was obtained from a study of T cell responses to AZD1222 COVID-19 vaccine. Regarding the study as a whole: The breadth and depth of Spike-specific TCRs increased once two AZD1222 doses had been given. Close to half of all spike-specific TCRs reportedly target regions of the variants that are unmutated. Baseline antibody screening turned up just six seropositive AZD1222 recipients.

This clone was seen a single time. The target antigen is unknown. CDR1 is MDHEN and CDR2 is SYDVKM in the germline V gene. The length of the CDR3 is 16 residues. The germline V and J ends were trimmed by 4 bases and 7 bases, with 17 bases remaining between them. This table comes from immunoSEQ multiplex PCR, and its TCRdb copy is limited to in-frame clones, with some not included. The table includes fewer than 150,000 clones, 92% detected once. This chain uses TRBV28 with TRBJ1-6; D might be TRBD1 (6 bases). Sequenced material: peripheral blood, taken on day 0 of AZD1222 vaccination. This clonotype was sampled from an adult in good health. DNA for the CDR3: TGTGCCAGCAGTTCGTTAATAGGGGGGAACAATTCACCCCTCCACTTT. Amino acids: CASSSLIGGNNSPLHF.